These T cell receptor beta chains were read from a single sample in a study of regulatory T cells in long-lasting Graves disease. TCRdb ran MiXCR on the multiplex PCR reads and lists one entry per CDR3 protein. The sample holds around 460,000 distinct CDR3 sequences, 20% to 25% seen once. The sample in question was peripheral blood mononuclear cells (PBMCs), obtained when the disease was refractory, from a patient treated with antithyroid drugs. Receptors originate from a female donor with Graves disease. Both conserved end residues are part of each CDR3. D genes are given only for firm matches. Not all rows give a size; the values are once, few, many and, for expanded clones, a class.

J gene: TRBJ2-2; clone size: few; V gene: TRBV28; D gene: TRBD2; CDR3 DNA: TGTGCCAGCAGTTCGACTAGCGGGAGGGCAAGCACCGGGGAGCTGTTTTTT; CDR3 protein: CASSSTSGRASTGELFF
J gene: TRBJ1-3; clone size: many; V gene: TRBV2; D gene: -; CDR3 DNA: TGTGCCAGCAGCCCCCGGGTGGACGGAAACACCATATATTTT; CDR3 protein: CASSPRVDGNTIYF
J gene: TRBJ1-1; clone size: few; V gene: TRBV29-1; D gene: -; CDR3 DNA: TGCAGCGTTGAAGTGGGGGCAGAGAACACTGAAGCTTTCTTT; CDR3 protein: CSVEVGAENTEAFF
J gene: TRBJ2-1; clone size: -; V gene: TRBV20-1; D gene: TRBD2; CDR3 DNA: TGCAGTGCTTTGGGGACTAGCGGATACAATGAGCAGTTCTTC; CDR3 protein: CSALGTSGYNEQFF
J gene: TRBJ2-7; clone size: few; V gene: TRBV20-1; D gene: TRBD2; CDR3 DNA: TGCAGTGCTAGTGCGGGAGTGGAGGAGCAGTACTTC; CDR3 protein: CSASAGVEEQYF
J gene: TRBJ2-1; clone size: -; V gene: TRBV7-8; D gene: TRBD2; CDR3 DNA: TGTGCCAGCAGCACTACTAGCGGGGGATACAATGAGCAGTTCTTC; CDR3 protein: CASSTTSGGYNEQFF
J gene: TRBJ2-1; clone size: -; V gene: TRBV2; D gene: -; CDR3 DNA: TGTGCCAGCAGCCCCGGGAAGGGTGAGCAGTTCTTC; CDR3 protein: CASSPGKGEQFF
J gene: TRBJ2-5; clone size: -; V gene: TRBV7-3; D gene: -; CDR3 DNA: TGTGCCAGCAGCTTAAGGTCTGGAGGAGAGACCCAGTACTTC; CDR3 protein: CASSLRSGGETQYF
J gene: TRBJ1-6; clone size: -; V gene: TRBV28; D gene: TRBD1; CDR3 DNA: TGTGCCAGCAGTTTAATTCAGGGGGGGTCAAATTCACCCCTCCACTTT; CDR3 protein: CASSLIQGGSNSPLHF
J gene: TRBJ2-5; clone size: many; V gene: TRBV11-1; D gene: TRBD2; CDR3 DNA: TGTGCCAGCAGCTTACCCGCGGGGGGGCCACAAGAGACCCAGTACTTC; CDR3 protein: CASSLPAGGPQETQYF
J gene: TRBJ1-1; clone size: -; V gene: TRBV7-2; D gene: -; CDR3 DNA: TGTGCCAGCAGCTTTGCGGGCGCATCCACTGAAGCTTTCTTT; CDR3 protein: CASSFAGASTEAFF
J gene: TRBJ1-3; clone size: -; V gene: TRBV10-3; D gene: -; CDR3 DNA: TGTGCCATCAGTGACCTTCCTGGAAACACCATATATTTT; CDR3 protein: CAISDLPGNTIYF
J gene: TRBJ2-7; clone size: few; V gene: TRBV5-4; D gene: -; CDR3 DNA: TGTGCCAGCAGCTTGGCCCGCGAGCAGTACTTC; CDR3 protein: CASSLAREQYF
J gene: TRBJ2-7; clone size: few; V gene: TRBV10-3; D gene: -; CDR3 DNA: TGTGCCATCAGTGAGTCAGAGGACGGCTACGAGCAGTACTTC; CDR3 protein: CAISESEDGYEQYF
J gene: TRBJ2-5; clone size: many; V gene: TRBV28; D gene: -; CDR3 DNA: TGTGCCAGCAGTCGCGGACGGGCTTGGGGGGAGACCCAGTACTTC; CDR3 protein: CASSRGRAWGETQYF
J gene: TRBJ1-2; clone size: many; V gene: TRBV2; D gene: -; CDR3 DNA: TGTGCCAGCAGGAGACTAACCGGGAGCAGTTATGGCTACACCTTC; CDR3 protein: CASRRLTGSSYGYTF
J gene: TRBJ1-1; clone size: many; V gene: TRBV28; D gene: -; CDR3 DNA: TGTGCCAGTTTCCCAGACCAGGGAGGAGGAACTGAAGCTTTCTTT; CDR3 protein: CASFPDQGGGTEAFF
J gene: TRBJ1-4; clone size: many; V gene: TRBV28; D gene: -; CDR3 DNA: TGTGCCAGCAGTTTCCGACCAACTGGTCTGTTTTTT; CDR3 protein: CASSFRPTGLFF
J gene: TRBJ2-4; clone size: -; V gene: TRBV6-2/TRBV6-3; D gene: -; CDR3 DNA: TGTGCCAGCAGTTACTCAGGGATTCAGTACTTC; CDR3 protein: CASSYSGIQYF
J gene: TRBJ1-1; clone size: -; V gene: TRBV25-1; D gene: -; CDR3 DNA: TGTGCCAGCAGTGACGAGGGGCGACCGGCTTTCTTT; CDR3 protein: CASSDEGRPAFF
J gene: TRBJ2-7; clone size: many; V gene: TRBV28; D gene: -; CDR3 DNA: TGTGCCAGCAGCTCAACCCGGGGAGACCCCTCCTACGAGCAGTACTTC; CDR3 protein: CASSSTRGDPSYEQYF
J gene: TRBJ1-2; clone size: -; V gene: TRBV7-2; D gene: -; CDR3 DNA: TGTGCCAGCAGCTTAGGGGCGGGGGGCTACACCTTC; CDR3 protein: CASSLGAGGYTF
J gene: TRBJ1-4; clone size: -; V gene: TRBV27; D gene: -; CDR3 DNA: TGTGCCAGCAGCGGCGGGGAGGGGTACAGGGAAAGTGAAAAACTGTTTTTT; CDR3 protein: CASSGGEGYRESEKLFF
J gene: TRBJ1-5; clone size: many; V gene: TRBV15; D gene: TRBD1; CDR3 DNA: TGTGCCACCAGCAGACCACCACAGGGGAACAATCAGCCCCAGCATTTT; CDR3 protein: CATSRPPQGNNQPQHF
J gene: TRBJ1-1; clone size: -; V gene: TRBV28; D gene: TRBD1; CDR3 DNA: TGTGCCAGCAGTTTGAGACAGGGCGGTGTAGCTTTCTTT; CDR3 protein: CASSLRQGGVAFF
J gene: TRBJ2-5; clone size: many; V gene: TRBV2; D gene: -; CDR3 DNA: TGTGCCAGCATGCCGGGACCCCTGGAGACCCAGTACTTC; CDR3 protein: CASMPGPLETQYF
J gene: TRBJ2-7; clone size: many; V gene: TRBV7-2; D gene: -; CDR3 DNA: TGTGCCAGCAGCTTAGAGGCAGTCACCTACGAGCAGTACTTC; CDR3 protein: CASSLEAVTYEQYF
J gene: TRBJ1-2; clone size: many; V gene: TRBV30; D gene: -; CDR3 DNA: TGTGCCTGGAAGGAAGGGAAGGGCAGTTTCTATGGCTACACCTTC; CDR3 protein: CAWKEGKGSFYGYTF
J gene: TRBJ1-1; clone size: few; V gene: TRBV6-1; D gene: TRBD1; CDR3 DNA: TGTGCCAGCAGGATGAACCGGGACAGGGGGGACACTGAAGCTTTCTTT; CDR3 protein: CASRMNRDRGDTEAFF
J gene: TRBJ1-4; clone size: many; V gene: TRBV6-1; D gene: -; CDR3 DNA: TGTGCCAGCAAAGGACAGCTTAATGAAAAACTGTTTTTT; CDR3 protein: CASKGQLNEKLFF
J gene: TRBJ2-5; clone size: -; V gene: TRBV28; D gene: TRBD2; CDR3 DNA: TGTGCCAGCAGTTTGAGTCCTAGCGGGGGGTTTGAGACCCGGTACTTC; CDR3 protein: CASSLSPSGGFETRYF
J gene: TRBJ2-2; clone size: -; V gene: TRBV14; D gene: TRBD1; CDR3 DNA: TGTGCCAGCAGCCAAGATCCGCGACAGGGTCCGACCCCCGGGGAGCTGTTTTTT; CDR3 protein: CASSQDPRQGPTPGELFF
J gene: TRBJ2-4; clone size: few; V gene: TRBV7-2; D gene: -; CDR3 DNA: TGTGCCAGCAGCTTAGGAGCAAACAAAAACATTCAGTACTTC; CDR3 protein: CASSLGANKNIQYF
J gene: TRBJ2-7; clone size: many; V gene: TRBV27; D gene: -; CDR3 DNA: TGTGCCAGCAGTTCCCTAGGGGCGGCGGAGTACGAGCAGTACTTC; CDR3 protein: CASSSLGAAEYEQYF
J gene: TRBJ2-5; clone size: many; V gene: TRBV7-2; D gene: -; CDR3 DNA: TGTGCCAGCAGCTTAGCGCTGGGGGAGACCCAGTACTTC; CDR3 protein: CASSLALGETQYF
J gene: TRBJ1-2; clone size: -; V gene: TRBV19; D gene: TRBD1; CDR3 DNA: TGTGCCAGTAGCCTACTTAGCTCAGGGGGCCTTAGAGGCTACACCTTC; CDR3 protein: CASSLLSSGGLRGYTF
J gene: TRBJ2-7; clone size: many; V gene: TRBV28; D gene: -; CDR3 DNA: TGTGCCAGCAGTTTGTTCGGGACACGGTGGGACGAGCAGTACTTC; CDR3 protein: CASSLFGTRWDEQYF
J gene: TRBJ1-5; clone size: few; V gene: TRBV4-1; D gene: -; CDR3 DNA: TGCGCCAGCAGCCCGGGAATTTTTAGCAATCAGCCCCAGCATTTT; CDR3 protein: CASSPGIFSNQPQHF
J gene: TRBJ1-5; clone size: many; V gene: TRBV28; D gene: TRBD1; CDR3 DNA: TGTGCCAGCAGTCTCCCAACGCCCGACAGGGGGAACCAGCCCCAGCATTTT; CDR3 protein: CASSLPTPDRGNQPQHF
J gene: TRBJ2-1; clone size: many; V gene: TRBV6-2/TRBV6-3; D gene: TRBD1; CDR3 DNA: TGTGCCAGCAGTTATTGGATGACAGGGTTGGGGTACAATGAGCAGTTCTTC; CDR3 protein: CASSYWMTGLGYNEQFF
J gene: TRBJ2-5; clone size: few; V gene: TRBV29-1; D gene: -; CDR3 DNA: TGCAGCGTTCATCGGGCGGCTCCCACATCCCAAGAGACCCAGTACTTC; CDR3 protein: CSVHRAAPTSQETQYF
J gene: TRBJ2-7; clone size: -; V gene: TRBV13; D gene: TRBD1; CDR3 DNA: TGTGCCAGCCGCAGCCTCAGGGGGCGCGGCGACGAGCAGTACTTC; CDR3 protein: CASRSLRGRGDEQYF
J gene: TRBJ2-7; clone size: many; V gene: TRBV7-2; D gene: TRBD1; CDR3 DNA: TGTGCCAGCAGCGAAGGACAGGGGGCCCCCTACGAGCAGTACTTC; CDR3 protein: CASSEGQGAPYEQYF
J gene: TRBJ1-1; clone size: few; V gene: TRBV30; D gene: -; CDR3 DNA: TGTGCCTGGAATAAGGGGGGCGGAAACACTGAAGCTTTCTTT; CDR3 protein: CAWNKGGGNTEAFF
J gene: TRBJ2-1; clone size: -; V gene: TRBV14; D gene: -; CDR3 DNA: TGTGCCAGCAGCCTTCAAAGATTTGAGCAGTTCTTC; CDR3 protein: CASSLQRFEQFF
J gene: TRBJ1-1; clone size: many; V gene: TRBV6-1; D gene: -; CDR3 DNA: TGTGCCAGCACCCAGTGGAAGACTGAAGCTTTCTTT; CDR3 protein: CASTQWKTEAFF
J gene: TRBJ2-5; clone size: many; V gene: TRBV12-3/TRBV12-4; D gene: TRBD2; CDR3 DNA: TGTGCCAGCAGTGCCCTAGCGGGGGGGCCTTTGGGGAAAGAGACCCAGTACTTC; CDR3 protein: CASSALAGGPLGKETQYF
J gene: TRBJ2-7; clone size: -; V gene: TRBV4-3; D gene: -; CDR3 DNA: TGCGCCAGCAGCCAAGAAACACAGGGCTACGAGCAGTACTTC; CDR3 protein: CASSQETQGYEQYF
J gene: TRBJ2-1; clone size: once; V gene: TRBV7-9; D gene: -; CDR3 DNA: TGTGCCAGCAGCTGGCGGGCGAATGAGCAGTTCTTC; CDR3 protein: CASSWRANEQFF
J gene: TRBJ1-1; clone size: many; V gene: TRBV7-2; D gene: -; CDR3 DNA: TGTGCCAGCAGCCCGACGGTGTTGAACACTGAAGCTTTCTTT; CDR3 protein: CASSPTVLNTEAFF
J gene: TRBJ1-5; clone size: many; V gene: TRBV2; D gene: -; CDR3 DNA: TGTGCCAGCGAGGGAATAGATAGCAATCAGCCCCAGCATTTT; CDR3 protein: CASEGIDSNQPQHF
J gene: TRBJ1-1; clone size: -; V gene: TRBV25-1; D gene: -; CDR3 DNA: TGTGCCAGCAGTGAACTGACTGAAGCTTTCTTT; CDR3 protein: CASSELTEAFF
J gene: TRBJ1-1; clone size: many; V gene: TRBV12-3/TRBV12-4; D gene: -; CDR3 DNA: TGTGCCAGCAGTTTGGGATACACTGAAGCTTTCTTT; CDR3 protein: CASSLGYTEAFF
J gene: TRBJ2-7; clone size: few; V gene: TRBV19; D gene: -; CDR3 DNA: TGTGCCAGTAGCCCAAGCCCCGGGCCGCCCTACGAGCAGTACTTC; CDR3 protein: CASSPSPGPPYEQYF